This T cell receptor (beta chain) was found in a study of OX40 agonist ivuxolimab in advanced cancers. Regarding the complete study: Ivuxolimab was an agonistic, fully human IgG2 monoclonal antibody directed against OX40 (CD134), a costimulatory receptor. Partial responses were achieved by three dose-escalation patients, of whom one had hepatocellular carcinoma and two had cutaneous melanoma. The purpose of peripheral TCRbeta sequencing was to test whether ivuxolimab changed TCR sequence diversity and led to clonal T-cell expansion. Among the roughly 52 dose-escalation patients, some 19 had hepatocellular carcinoma, roughly 15 melanoma, 9 renal cell carcinoma and 9 head and neck cancer. Intravenous ivuxolimab was administered to patients every 2 weeks at six dose levels: 0.01, 0.1, 0.3, 1.5, 3 and 10 mg/kg. The monotherapy dose-escalation portion (N = 52 patients) of the phase I ivuxolimab trial is reported in the paper. Patients were allowed to have had prior anti-PD-1, anti-PD-L1 or anti-CTLA-4 therapy, and about 40% of the dose-escalation patients had been treated with checkpoint inhibitors. In the dose-escalation cohort, approximately 83% of patients were male, and the mean age was 60 years with a range of about 20 to 79.

Per the germline V gene, SGHRS is the CDR1 and YFSETQ is the CDR2. There are 15 amino acids in the CDR3, from cysteine to phenylalanine inclusive. The only DNA kept is the CDR3, 45 bases in frame from the first base. The trim is 4 bases for V and 3 bases for J, with a gap of 14 bases between the germline ends. The paper's findings and limits, for the study overall: Low levels of normalized T-cell clonal expansion were also seen in some patients who did not respond. In the 0.1-3.0 mg/kg groups, partial responders had among the lowest normalized peripheral clonal expansion, particularly in CD8+ T cells. At doses from 0.1 to 3.0 mg/kg, clonal expansion was seen in both CD4+ and CD8+ blood T cells between baseline and week 6. The antigen specificity of the peripheral T cells that underwent clonal expansion was not determined. After ivuxolimab, expanded clones were on average more numerous among CD8+ T cells than among CD4+ T cells.

Of note for this clone: Which antigen it targets is not known. Base qualities are not recorded, but no much larger clone differs from it by a single base.

The trial excluded patients who had a history of autoimmune disease or who were on systemic immunosuppression. Peripheral blood for TCR sequencing was collected from all dose cohorts at baseline, on cycle 4 day 1, and on cycle 7 day 1. The samples were taken from a phase I, first-in-human, multicenter, open-label dose-escalation trial of ivuxolimab. Adults with locally advanced or metastatic head and neck squamous cell, hepatocellular, melanoma or renal cell carcinoma were enrolled in the trial. CD4+ and CD8+ T cells were sorted separately from peripheral blood before TCR sequencing. Genomic DNA was extracted from sorted cells for sequencing of the TCRbeta CDR3 region. TCRbeta CDR3 regions were sequenced using the immunoSEQ Assay. Here the immuneACCESS table is served through TCRdb, limited to in-frame sequences with V and J called. Missing clones are a known gap in these copies; in checked studies unresolved V genes cover under half, and the rest lacks a known reason. In all, the sample holds roughly 70,000 clones, and about 85% of those were seen once. The leading ten clones occupy about 4.1% of the sample.

The sample here was CD4+ or CD8+ T cells sorted from blood, taken in a trial of the OX40 agonist ivuxolimab. The chain is assembled from TRBV5-1 and TRBJ2-1; confidence is insufficient to name the D gene. The TCR sequence derives from an adult with an advanced solid tumor such as melanoma, head and neck, liver or kidney cancer. The CDR3 region has the sequence CASSPGIGNYNEQFF. The nucleotides are TGCGCCAGCAGCCCCGGTATAGGGAACTACAATGAGCAGTTCTTC.